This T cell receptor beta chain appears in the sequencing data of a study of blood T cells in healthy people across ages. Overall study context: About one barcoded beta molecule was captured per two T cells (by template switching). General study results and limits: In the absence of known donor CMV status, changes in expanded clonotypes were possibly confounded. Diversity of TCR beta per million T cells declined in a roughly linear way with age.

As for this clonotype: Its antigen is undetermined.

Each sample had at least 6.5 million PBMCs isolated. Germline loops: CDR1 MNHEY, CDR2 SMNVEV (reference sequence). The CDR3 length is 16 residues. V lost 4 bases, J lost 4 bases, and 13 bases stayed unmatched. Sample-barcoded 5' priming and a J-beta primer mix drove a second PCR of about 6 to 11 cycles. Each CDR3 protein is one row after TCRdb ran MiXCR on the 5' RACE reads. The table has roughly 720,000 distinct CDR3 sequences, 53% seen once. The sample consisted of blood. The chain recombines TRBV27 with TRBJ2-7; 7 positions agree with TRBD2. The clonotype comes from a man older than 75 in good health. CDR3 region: CASSSLASGDQYEQYF. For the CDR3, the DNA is TGTGCCAGCAGTTCACTCGCTAGCGGAGACCAATACGAGCAGTACTTC.